One sample yielded the 17 T cell receptor beta chains listed below, sequenced in a study of T-cell reconstitution after alpha-beta-depleted transplantation in children. A TCRbeta library incorporating unique molecular identifiers was prepared. One entry per CDR3 protein results from TCRdb running MiXCR on the PCR reads. The sample contains fewer than 550,000 distinct CDR3 sequences, about 10% of which appear only once. This material consisted of PBMCs, mostly from graft donor cells, taken 180 days after TCRalphabeta/CD19-depleted stem cell transplant. The source of these receptors is a female patient aged 2 to 10 who had a stem cell transplant for aplastic anemia, so the T cells may come from the graft donor.

The V gene is TRBV10-3, the J gene TRBJ2-1; TRBD2 agrees at 8 bases. Germline CDR1 reads ENHRY; CDR2 reads SYGVKD. V shed 5 bases and J 0 bases; nucleotides not matched to a gene: 9. The CDR3 contains 17 residues. CDR3 nucleotides: TGTGCCATCAGTCGTAGCGGGGCTTCTTCCTCCTACAATGAGCAGTTCTTC. Encoded protein: CAISRSGASSSYNEQFF.

This clonotype turned up a few times. This chain uses TRBV24-1 with TRBJ2-3; the D is unclear. Per the germline V gene, CDR1 is KGHDR and CDR2 is SFDVKD. Between the trimmed V and J ends, which lost 6 bases and 4 bases, there was a span of 4 bases. The CDR3 length is 11 residues. The CDR3 region is CATSYADTQYF. CDR3 DNA sequence: TGTGCCACCAGTTATGCAGATACGCAGTATTTT.

This clonotype has a handful of counts. The V gene is TRBV27, the J gene TRBJ2-1; no firm D call. Trimming stripped 5 bases from V and 9 bases from J, with 11 bases between. This CDR3 is 12 amino acids long. The germline V gene encodes CDR1 MNHEY and CDR2 SMNVEV (reference sequence). CDR3 region: CASSPILGEQFF. In DNA, the CDR3 is TGTGCCAGCAGTCCGATTCTGGGTGAGCAGTTCTTC.

Many counts were recorded for this clonotype. The chain recombines TRBV28 with TRBJ1-3; D unresolved. Between the trimmed V and J ends, which lost 3 bases and 7 bases, there was a span of 13 bases. This CDR3 spans 14 amino acids. The V gene's germline CDR1 is MDHEN and CDR2 SYDVKM. This chain's CDR3 is CASSFARGWNTIYF. In nucleotides, the CDR3 is TGTGCCAGCAGTTTTGCCCGTGGTTGGAACACCATATATTTT.

The chain recombines TRBV20-1 with TRBJ2-2; no clear D. Between the trimmed V and J ends, which lost 5 bases and 2 bases, there was a span of 15 bases. The CDR3 has 15 amino acids. Germline-derived CDR1 and CDR2 are DFQATT and SNEGSKA (reference sequence). Here the CDR3 reads CSAPQLGRNTGELFF. CDR3 nucleotides: TGCAGTGCTCCCCAACTGGGAAGAAACACCGGGGAGCTGTTTTTT.

The chain couples TRBV6-5 to TRBJ1-1; no reliable D call. The CDR3 contains 15 residues. Germline lookup yields CDR1 MNHEY and CDR2 SVGAGI. V dropped 0 bases and J dropped 2 bases, with 10 bases sitting between them. The CDR3 bases are TGTGCCAGCAGTTACTCGTTGTCAGCCAACACTGAAGCTTTCTTT. Its protein is CASSYSLSANTEAFF.

A few counts support this clonotype. The CDR3 DNA sequence: TGCGCCAGCAGCTTGGCCTACCTGGGGCAAGAGACCCAGTACTTC. Its translation is CASSLAYLGQETQYF. The rearrangement joins TRBV5-1 to TRBJ2-5; D is unresolved. From germline, CDR1 is SGHRS and CDR2 YFSETQ. CDR3 size: 15 residues. V lost 0 bases and J lost 2, with 11 bases in between.

On this clonotype itself: Since a much larger clone is just one base distant, this may be a read error. The V gene is TRBV5-1, the J gene TRBJ2-2; possibly TRBD2 for D (5 bases). The CDR3 loop spans 14 amino acids. The germline V gene encodes CDR1 SGHRS and CDR2 YFSETQ. This chain's CDR3 is CAGSQLENTGELFF. Written as DNA, the CDR3 is TGCGCCGGCAGTCAACTAGAGAACACCGGGGAGCTGTTTTTT.

This sequence joins TRBV7-9 and TRBJ2-5, with D tentatively TRBD1 (6 bases). Looked up from germline, CDR1 is SEHNR and CDR2 is FQNEAQ (reference sequence). This CDR3 has 12 residues. Between the trimmed V and J ends, which lost 2 bases and 10 bases, there was a span of 11 bases. The CDR3 protein is CASSLSRGDQYF. The CDR3 bases are TGTGCCAGCAGCTTAAGCAGGGGCGACCAGTACTTC.

This clonotype was counted many times. The rearrangement uses TRBV7-8 and TRBJ2-5, with D perhaps matching TRBD2 (7 bases). The CDR3 sequence is 14 residues long. Trimming took 5 bases from V and 3 from J, leaving 13 bases between them. Looked up from germline, CDR1 is SGHVS and CDR2 is FQNEAQ. CDR3 coding DNA: TGTGCCAGCAGCCAGAGGGGGAGGGAAGAGACCCAGTACTTC. The encoded protein is CASSQRGREETQYF. The whole variable domain, remainder taken from reference TRBV7-8 and TRBJ2-5, is GAGVSQSPRYKVAKRGQDVALRCDPISGHVSLFWYQQALGQGPEFLTYFQNEAQLDKSGLPSDRFFAERPEGSVSTLKIQRTQQEDSAVYLCASSQRGREETQYFGPGTRLLVL.

This chain uses TRBV27 with TRBJ2-7; possibly TRBD2 for D (6 bases). This CDR3 has 17 amino acids. CDR1 MNHEY and CDR2 SMNVEV come from the germline V gene (reference sequence). Deletions cut 1 base from V and 1 base from J, with 17 bases between. The CDR3 reads CASSLLSPAGVSYEQYF. The CDR3, as DNA: TGTGCCAGCAGTTTATTGTCTCCAGCGGGTGTATCCTACGAGCAGTACTTC.

A few counts support this clonotype. The chain employs TRBV27 and TRBJ2-7; TRBD2 matches at 10 bases. Germline CDR1 reads MNHEY; CDR2 reads SMNVEV (reference sequence). This CDR3 has 16 residues. Losses at the gene ends were 6 bases for V and 3 bases for J; bases not matched to a gene: 11. The CDR3 bases are TGTGCCAGCAGACCTGAACTAGCGGGATACAACTACGAGCAGTACTTC. This translates into CASRPELAGYNYEQYF.

The table lists this clonotype with a few counts. V and J are TRBV6-2 or TRBV6-3 and TRBJ2-1; TRBD2 aligns across 7 bases. Germline trimming cut 10 bases from V and 2 bases from J; bases unmatched to any gene: 11. This CDR3 region has 15 residues. The germline CDR1 and CDR2 sequences are MNHEY and SVGEGT. CDR3 region: CATRPLAEAYNEQFF. The CDR3 DNA reads TGTGCCACCCGACCGCTAGCGGAAGCCTACAATGAGCAGTTCTTC.

This clonotype was observed many times. This chain uses TRBV7-8 with TRBJ1-5; D gene ambiguous. The V end was cut by 1 base, the J end by 6 bases, with 10 bases between. Germline V lookup: CDR1 SGHVS, CDR2 FQNEAQ. The CDR3 has 14 amino acids. Written as DNA, the CDR3 is TGTGCCAGCAGCTTAGGGGAGTACAGTCAGCCCCAGCATTTT. Its translation is CASSLGEYSQPQHF.

This clonotype was observed many times. The J gene is TRBJ2-7, the V gene TRBV4-2, with D possibly being TRBD1 (6 bases). This CDR3 has 16 residues. Germline V gives CDR1 LGHNA, CDR2 YNFKEQ. Deletions cut 4 bases from V and 2 bases from J, with 18 bases between. This chain's CDR3 is CASSRRTGRTPYEQYF. CDR3 coding DNA: TGTGCCAGCAGCCGAAGAACAGGGCGAACACCCTACGAGCAGTACTTC.

The V and J genes are TRBV27 and TRBJ2-3; unclear D gene. V was pared by 2 bases and J by 2 bases, with 11 bases between. CDR1 and CDR2 (germline): MNHEY, SMNVEV (reference sequence). There are 15 residues in the CDR3. The CDR3 DNA sequence: TGTGCCAGCAGTTTACTGGGAAGCCTCACAGATACGCAGTATTTT. This codes for CASSLLGSLTDTQYF.

This clonotype was picked up a small number of times. The chain's CDR3 is CSAKQSGQSTYEQYF. In nucleotides, the CDR3 is TGCAGTGCCAAACAATCGGGACAGTCAACCTACGAGCAGTACTTC. The gene calls are TRBV20-1 and TRBJ2-7, with 7 positions matching TRBD1. Trimming at V came to 6 bases and at J to 2 bases, leaving 13 bases not matched to a gene. The length of the CDR3 is 15 residues. CDR1 and CDR2 from the germline V gene are DFQATT and SNEGSKA (reference sequence).